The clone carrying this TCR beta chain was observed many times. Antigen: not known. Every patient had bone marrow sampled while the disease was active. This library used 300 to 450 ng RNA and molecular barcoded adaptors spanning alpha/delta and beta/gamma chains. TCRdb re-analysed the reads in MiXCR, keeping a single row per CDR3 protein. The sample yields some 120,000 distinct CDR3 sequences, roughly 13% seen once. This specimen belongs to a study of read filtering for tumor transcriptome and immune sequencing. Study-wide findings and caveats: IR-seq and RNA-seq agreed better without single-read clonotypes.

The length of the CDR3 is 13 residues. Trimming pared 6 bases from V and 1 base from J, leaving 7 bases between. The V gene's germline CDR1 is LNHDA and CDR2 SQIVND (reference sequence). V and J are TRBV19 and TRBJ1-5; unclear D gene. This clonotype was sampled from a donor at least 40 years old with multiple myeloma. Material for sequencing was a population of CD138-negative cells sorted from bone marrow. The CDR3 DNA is TGTGCCAGTAGCCGGGAGAGCAATCAGCCCCAGCATTTT. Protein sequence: CASSRESNQPQHF.